The subject of this entry is one T cell receptor beta chain. Its specific antigen is unknown. Per-nucleotide qualities are absent, and no much larger clonotype sits a single base away. The immunoSEQ Assay, a bias-controlled multiplex PCR, was used to amplify TCRbeta CDR3 regions from genomic DNA. In the paper's pipeline: The number of nucleated cells in each sample was estimated by amplification of reference gene primers within the assay. To quantify the absolute abundance of each unique TCRbeta CDR3 rearrangement, sequence reads were collapsed and filtered. For each sample, productive Simpson clonality was calculated by taking the square root of Simpson's diversity index across productive rearrangements. As stored in TCRdb, this immuneACCESS dataset retains in-frame rearrangements with V and J assigned. A fraction of the clones does not appear; measured against another copy, unresolved V genes explain less than half of the discrepancy, and the remainder lacks a known reason. V, J and clone size were drawn from that table, and D and trimming were deduced from the DNA. Recorded for this sample are roughly 230,000 clones; about 86% of them occurred a single time. More than 3% of the sample lies in the top ten.

The germline V gene encodes CDR1 KGHSH and CDR2 LQKENI. From the cysteine through the phenylalanine, the CDR3 covers 10 amino acids. Kept here is only the CDR3 DNA, which spans 30 bases and is read in frame from base 1. V was cut back by 6 bases and J by 14 bases, leaving a gap of 8 bases between them. Enrolling through a virtual design, the prospective study's participants ranged in age from roughly 18 to 95 years and lived across 20 to 25 United States geographic areas. In the prospective study, cohorts were assigned on the basis of participant-reported clinical history obtained from a screening survey and a study questionnaire. Recovered participants in ImmuneRACE Cohort 3 were defined as having two consecutive negative NP/OP PCR tests, clearance from a healthcare professional, or resolution of symptoms. Each participant in the prospective study had whole blood, serum and a nasopharyngeal or oropharyngeal swab collected by mobile phlebotomists. Over a roughly 2-month period, participants in the prospective study had the option of providing additional blood draws and questionnaires. Before DNA extraction, prospective study blood samples were shipped either frozen or at room temperature.

The data originate from a study of blood T cell repertoires in COVID-19 (dated by TCRdb to 2020 to 2021). Turning to the overall study: Collaborator samples came from the United States, Italy and Spain and covered acute and convalescent phases of COVID-19. The prospective study material was composed of cDNA or gDNA derived from T cells, B-cell-depleted T cells, or PBMCs. Subjects who had been exposed to COVID-19, were actively infected with it, or had recovered from it provided the deeply sampled blood TCRbeta repertoires that made up the dataset. The repertoires were released in a freely available public database intended as a resource for research on the immune response to SARS-CoV-2. The samples were drawn from the first 160 participants of the ongoing ImmuneRACE study and from roughly 1,300 subjects provided by 6 global collaborators. A de-identified subject ID, COVID-19 status, age in years and sex were almost always included in the sample metadata. HLA class I and class II types, where available, came from metadata supplied by the sample provider rather than from assay-based typing.

Paper-wide results and their limitations: The quantity of clinical and demographic metadata differed by source and by participant and was supplied without curation.

Material for sequencing was PBMCs or T cells enriched from blood (not recorded which). The rearrangement joined TRBV18 to TRBJ1-6, and TRBD1 may be the D gene, going by 6 matching bases. The source is a man aged 50 to 59 who had recovered from COVID-19. In nucleotides, the sequence is TGTGCCAGCTCTAGGGGGACCCTCCACTTT. The encoded protein is CASSRGTLHF.